This TCR beta chain emerged from a study of blood T cells in healthy people across ages (dated by TCRdb to between 2014 and 2016). Background on the whole study: In model experiments, template switching captured about one uniquely barcoded TCR beta cDNA molecule for every two T cells. The donors were divided into four age groups: young (average approximately 16 years), middle-aged (approximately 42), aged (around 59) and long-lived (about 84). To avoid experimental bias, donors of different ages were randomly spread across the sequencing lanes. The study analyzed two additional independent replicas of 1 million unique cDNA reads from the same blood draw for two donors, one aged 18 to 30 and one aged 80 or older. To track age-related changes in TCR beta repertoire diversity, the study relied on deep sequencing normalized with unique cDNA molecular identifiers.

Systemically healthy Caucasian individuals from Russia, 35 to 40 in total and aged about 6 to 100 years, were included as donors. Each donor gave 9.5 to 10 milliliters of peripheral blood, drawn into EDTA-treated Vacutainer tubes. Ficoll-Paque density-gradient centrifugation was used to isolate PBMCs, with at least 7 million per sample. Trizol reagent was used to extract total RNA from PBMCs, with at least 5.5 micrograms per sample. For every donor, an aliquot of PBMCs went through flow cytometry to measure the percentages of naive CD45RAhigh/CD27high T cells. Concerning this clonotype: Its target antigen remains unknown. No per-base quality is available; no much larger clone lies one base away.

Results and caveats for the whole study, not just this receptor: The long-lived group showed more naive CD4+ T cells, fewer expanded clones and increased TCR diversity than the aged group, suggesting age selection. Bulk unsorted PBMC profiling prevented conclusive comparison of naive and antigen-experienced compartments. Because the CMV infection status of the donors was unknown, age-related changes in expanded clonotypes may potentially have been confounded. As age increased, observed TCR beta diversity per million T cells dropped in a roughly linear way, and a significant reduction was already evident by age approximately 40. Estimates of total diversity based on one million sequenced T cells were considered lower bounds and underestimates. Observed TCR beta diversity correlated strongly with the percentage of naive T cells measured by flow cytometry.

The CDR3 covers 13 residues, taking in both the cysteine and the phenylalanine. Of all the DNA, just the CDR3 is kept, 39 bases in frame from base 1. The germline V gene provides CDR1 SQVTM and CDR2 ANQGSEA. The V end loses 6 bases and the J end loses 0 bases, and a stretch of 11 bases separates them. Library preparation employed 5' RACE. Sequencing used an Illumina HiSeq 2500. A second PCR of about 7 to 12 cycles was performed with a sample-barcoded 5' primer and a J-beta primer mix. A template-switch 5' adaptor carrying 12 random nucleotides introduced a unique molecular identifier onto each TCR beta cDNA molecule. Each sample yielded at least 3 million CDR3-containing paired-end reads. First-strand cDNA was synthesized from all RNA with the Mint cDNA synthesis kit, primed by a TRBC-specific oligonucleotide. Following uracil-DNA glycosylase treatment, all cDNA underwent a first 18-cycle PCR with the universal primers M1SS and BC2_uni_R. In the source study's methods: Each sample was normalized by randomly selecting 1 million high-quality reads, each carrying a distinct molecular identifier. Instead of being binned into consensus sequences, reads that shared molecular identifiers were thrown out. CDR3 identification, clonotype clustering and error correction used MiTCR with a Q25 quality threshold and the strictest error-elimination algorithm. A nonparametric unseen species model using Euler transformation provided a lower-bound estimate of total TCR beta diversity. TCRdb trimmed public reads at Q25 via fastp, called clones via MiXCR and kept in-frame beta chains. CDR3 protein duplicates are merged, each entry listing the most common genes and DNA. In this record, the V and J calls reflect TCRdb's handling and not the investigators' own analysis. The sample table records about 640,000 distinct CDR3 sequences; under 70% of these occur just once. Around 37% of the sample rests with the top ten.

The specimen was blood. The receptor chain draws on TRBV29-1 and TRBJ1-1; TRBD1 could be the D gene, as 6 bases match. The TCR was taken from a man aged 55 to 70 in good health. The nucleotide sequence reads TGCAGCGTAGCCACAGGGCTGAACACTGAAGCTTTCTTT. This codes for CSVATGLNTEAFF.